The following is a T cell receptor (beta chain) sequence with its context. Deletions cut 6 bases from V and 0 bases from J, with 9 bases between. CDR1 SNHLY and CDR2 FYNNEI come from the germline V gene. There are 14 residues in the CDR3. Authors' processing steps: Reference gene primers were amplified, and this amplification served to estimate nucleated cell counts. Repertoires were generated with immunoSEQ multiplex PCR, while TCRdb's copy carries only in-frame clones and drops some. For V, J and clone size, that table is used; D and trimming come from the DNA. Counted here are 120,000 to 150,000 clones, approximately 87% occurring once; the ten biggest clones make up under 9%. These data originate in a study of blood T cell repertoires in COVID-19. Study information: In each case, the material was cDNA or gDNA derived from T cells, B-cell-depleted T cells, or PBMCs.

The V call is TRBV2, the J call TRBJ1-3; the D is unclear. The receptor's source is a woman between 50 and 59 years old with active or convalescent COVID-19. The material sequenced was peripheral blood. CDR3 nucleotide sequence: TGTGCCAGCAGGCTGGGGAGCTCTGGAAACACCATATATTTT. Its translation: CASRLGSSGNTIYF.